This TCR beta chain appears in the sequencing data of a study of cytomegalovirus exposure and HLA in healthy donors. Study results and caveats: It was likely that a cluster of highly shared sequence variants was a sequencing artifact. When analyzed later, a missense DCLRE1C variant was found to be linked to TCR beta V- and J-gene trimming. Presence/absence comparisons presumed near-even sequencing depth among donors.

Points on this clone: Antigen specificity is unknown.

Donors counted as nominally healthy when sampled, yet unrecorded immune exposures were likely. The PCR had 60 Vbeta and 13 Jbeta primers. TCRdb's copy holds only in-frame clones and misses some; the assay was immunoSEQ multiplex PCR. The sample consists of some 170,000 clones, about 75% of them appearing once. J was trimmed by 7 bases and V by 3 bases; bases with no gene match: 9. From germline, CDR1 is SQVTM and CDR2 ANQGSEA. The length of the CDR3 is 15 residues. This sequence joins TRBV29-1 and TRBJ2-2; 9 positions match TRBD1. Sequenced input: PBMCs. This TCR was sampled from a man between 40 and 49 years old in good health and CMV-seropositive. DNA for the CDR3: TGCAGCGTTGACGTGACAGGGGGTTCGGGCGGGGAGCTGTTTTTT. It yields the protein CSVDVTGGSGGELFF.